This entry is about one T cell receptor (beta chain). Its cognate antigen is unknown. The CDR3 has 16 residues. CDR1 MDHEN and CDR2 SYDVKM come from the germline V gene. V lost 5 bases and J lost 6; bases outside the gene matches: 13. Method: immunoSEQ multiplex PCR; TCRdb's copy keeps in-frame clones and lacks some. The sample consists of 77,000 or so clones, around 85% of them appearing once. This sample was included in a study of OX40 agonist ivuxolimab in advanced cancers. At the level of the study: Dose-escalation subjects each had hepatocellular carcinoma, melanoma, renal cell or head and neck cancer.

Whole-study findings and limits: At doses 0.1 to 3.0 mg/kg, CD4+ and CD8+ clones expanded. Partial responders receiving 0.1-3.0 mg/kg showed among the lowest clonal expansion.

This specimen consisted of CD4+ or CD8+ T cells sorted from blood, obtained in a trial of the OX40 agonist ivuxolimab. This chain connects TRBV28 to TRBJ1-5; 7 bases align to TRBD1. The TCR sequence derives from an adult with an advanced solid tumor such as melanoma, head and neck, liver or kidney cancer. CDR3 in DNA: TGTGCCAGCAGTACGAGACAGGGAGCAAGTTCTCAGCCCCAGCATTTT. Translating gives CASSTRQGASSQPQHF.